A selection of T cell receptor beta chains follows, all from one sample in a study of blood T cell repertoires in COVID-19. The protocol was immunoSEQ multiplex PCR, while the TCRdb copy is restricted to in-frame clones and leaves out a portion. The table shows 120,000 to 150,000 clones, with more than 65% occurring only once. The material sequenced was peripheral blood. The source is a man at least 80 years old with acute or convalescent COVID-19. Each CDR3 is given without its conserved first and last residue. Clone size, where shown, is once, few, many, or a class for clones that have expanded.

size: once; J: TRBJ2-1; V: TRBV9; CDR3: ASSVGTSGSLEQF
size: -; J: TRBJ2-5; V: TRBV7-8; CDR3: ASSSFRRLGKTQY
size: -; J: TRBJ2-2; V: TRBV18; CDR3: ASSPLQTGGNTGELF
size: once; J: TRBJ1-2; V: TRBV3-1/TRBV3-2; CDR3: ASSAGLGGTDGYT
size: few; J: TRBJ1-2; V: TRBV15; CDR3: ATSTLDREHGYT
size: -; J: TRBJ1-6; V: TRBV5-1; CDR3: ASSTPGSNSPLH
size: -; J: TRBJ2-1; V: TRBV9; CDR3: ASSVGQLRSAYNEQF
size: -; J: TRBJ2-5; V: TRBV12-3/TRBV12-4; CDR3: ASRRGKETQY
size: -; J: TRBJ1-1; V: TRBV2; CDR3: ASSEGQGADTEAF
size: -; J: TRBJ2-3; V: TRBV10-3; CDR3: AIRALAGGTDTQY
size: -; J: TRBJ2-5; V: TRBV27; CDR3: ASSRSWTSGPPQETQY
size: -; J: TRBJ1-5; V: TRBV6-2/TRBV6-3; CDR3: ASSYLQGNDNPQH
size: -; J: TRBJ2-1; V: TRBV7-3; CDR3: ASSLVGGVTYNEQF
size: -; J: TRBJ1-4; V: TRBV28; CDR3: ASSTNRDRVEKLF
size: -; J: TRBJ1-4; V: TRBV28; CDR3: ASSFQLGEKLF
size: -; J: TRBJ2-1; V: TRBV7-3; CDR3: ASSDGTSGDYNEQF
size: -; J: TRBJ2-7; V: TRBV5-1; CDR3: ASSFGTGGDEQY
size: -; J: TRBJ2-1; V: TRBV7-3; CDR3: ASSLSGGAGGTHNEQF
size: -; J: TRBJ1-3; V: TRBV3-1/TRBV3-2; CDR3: ASSQDATPGNTIY
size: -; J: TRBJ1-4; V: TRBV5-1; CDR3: ASSYGATNEKLF
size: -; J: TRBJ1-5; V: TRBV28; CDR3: ASSNTPGSHQPQH
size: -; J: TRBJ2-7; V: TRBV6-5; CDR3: ASSYRDRVYEQY
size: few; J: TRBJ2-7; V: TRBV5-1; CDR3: ASSPGTGQDEQY
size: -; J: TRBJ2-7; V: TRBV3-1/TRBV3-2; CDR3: ASSRKRGTATLRGRYEQY
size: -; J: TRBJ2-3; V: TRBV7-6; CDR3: ASSRDGDTQY
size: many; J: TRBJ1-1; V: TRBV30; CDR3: AWTTANTEAF